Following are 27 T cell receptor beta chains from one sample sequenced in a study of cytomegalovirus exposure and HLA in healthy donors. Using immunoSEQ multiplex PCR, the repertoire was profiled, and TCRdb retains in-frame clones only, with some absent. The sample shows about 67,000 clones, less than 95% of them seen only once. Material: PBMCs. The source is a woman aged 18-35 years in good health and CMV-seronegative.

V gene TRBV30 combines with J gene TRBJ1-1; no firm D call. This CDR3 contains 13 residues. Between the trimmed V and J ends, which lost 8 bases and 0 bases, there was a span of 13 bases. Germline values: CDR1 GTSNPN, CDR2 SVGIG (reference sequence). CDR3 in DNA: TGTGCCGGAAGCGAGGAAGTGAACACTGAAGCTTTCTTT. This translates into CAGSEEVNTEAFF.

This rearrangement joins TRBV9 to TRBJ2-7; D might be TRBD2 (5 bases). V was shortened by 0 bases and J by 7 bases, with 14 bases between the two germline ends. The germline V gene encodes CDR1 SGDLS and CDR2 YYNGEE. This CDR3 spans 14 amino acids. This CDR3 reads CASSVEVGSREQYF. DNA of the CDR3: TGTGCCAGCAGCGTAGAGGTGGGGAGCAGGGAGCAGTACTTC.

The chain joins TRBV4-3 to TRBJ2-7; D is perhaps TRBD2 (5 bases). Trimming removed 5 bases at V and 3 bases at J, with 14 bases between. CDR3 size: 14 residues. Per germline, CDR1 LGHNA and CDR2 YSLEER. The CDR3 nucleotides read TGCGCCAGCAGCGGACGCATCGGGGACTACGAGCAGTACTTC. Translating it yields CASSGRIGDYEQYF.

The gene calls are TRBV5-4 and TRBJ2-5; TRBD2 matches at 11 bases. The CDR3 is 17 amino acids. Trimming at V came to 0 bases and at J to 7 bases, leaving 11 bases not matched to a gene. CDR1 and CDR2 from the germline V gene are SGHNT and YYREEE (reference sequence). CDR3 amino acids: CASSLVLAGARGGTQYF. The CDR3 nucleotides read TGTGCCAGCAGCTTGGTACTAGCGGGGGCCCGAGGGGGGACCCAGTACTTC.

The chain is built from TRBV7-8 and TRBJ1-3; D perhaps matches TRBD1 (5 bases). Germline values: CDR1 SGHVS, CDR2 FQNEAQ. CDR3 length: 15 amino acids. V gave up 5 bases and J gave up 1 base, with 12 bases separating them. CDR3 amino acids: CASSKTEQSGNTIYF. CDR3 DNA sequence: TGTGCCAGCAGCAAGACAGAGCAATCTGGAAACACCATATATTTT.

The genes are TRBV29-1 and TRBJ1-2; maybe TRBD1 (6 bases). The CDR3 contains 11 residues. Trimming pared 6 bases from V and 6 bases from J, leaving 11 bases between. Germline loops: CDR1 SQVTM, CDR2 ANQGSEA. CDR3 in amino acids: CSVGGLDGYTF. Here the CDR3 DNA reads TGCAGCGTGGGGGGGCTGGATGGCTACACCTTC.

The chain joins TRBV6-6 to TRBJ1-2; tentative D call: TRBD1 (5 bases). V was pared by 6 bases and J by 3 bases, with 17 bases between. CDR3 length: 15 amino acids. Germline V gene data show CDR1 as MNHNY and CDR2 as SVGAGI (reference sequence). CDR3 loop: CASSSPQGADYGYTF. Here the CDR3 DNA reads TGTGCCAGCAGCAGCCCGCAGGGTGCGGACTATGGCTACACCTTC.

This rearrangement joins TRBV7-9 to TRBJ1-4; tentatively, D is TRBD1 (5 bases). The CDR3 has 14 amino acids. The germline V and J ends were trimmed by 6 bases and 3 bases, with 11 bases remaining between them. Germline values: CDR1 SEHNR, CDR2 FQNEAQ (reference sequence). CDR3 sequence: CASSSGLANEKLFF. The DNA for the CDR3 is TGTGCCAGCAGTTCAGGGTTAGCTAATGAAAAACTGTTTTTT.

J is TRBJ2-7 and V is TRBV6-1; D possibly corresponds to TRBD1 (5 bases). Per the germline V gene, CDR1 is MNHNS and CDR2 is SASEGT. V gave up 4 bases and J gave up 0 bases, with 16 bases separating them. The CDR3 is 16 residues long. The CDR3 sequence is CASSAADTDGSYEQYF. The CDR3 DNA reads TGTGCCAGCAGTGCCGCGGACACGGACGGCTCCTACGAGCAGTACTTC.

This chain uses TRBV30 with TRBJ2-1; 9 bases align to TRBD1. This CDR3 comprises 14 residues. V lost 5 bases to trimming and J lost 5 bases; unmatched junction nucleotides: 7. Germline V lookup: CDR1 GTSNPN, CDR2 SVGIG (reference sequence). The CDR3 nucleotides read TGTGCCTGGCAAAAGGGACAGGGTAACAATGAGCAGTTCTTC. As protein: CAWQKGQGNNEQFF.

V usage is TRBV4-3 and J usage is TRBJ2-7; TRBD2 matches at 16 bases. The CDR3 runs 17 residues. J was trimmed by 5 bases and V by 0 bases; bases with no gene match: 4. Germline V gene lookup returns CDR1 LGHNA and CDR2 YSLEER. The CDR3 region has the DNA TGCGCCAGCAGCCAAGAGGGACTAGCGGGGGGGCAGAACGAGCAGTACTTC. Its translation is CASSQEGLAGGQNEQYF.

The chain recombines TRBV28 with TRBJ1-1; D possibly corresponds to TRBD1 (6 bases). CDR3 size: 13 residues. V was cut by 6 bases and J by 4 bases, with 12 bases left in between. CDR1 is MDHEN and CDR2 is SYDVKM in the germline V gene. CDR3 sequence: CASSEQGTTEAFF. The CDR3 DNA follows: TGTGCCAGCAGCGAACAGGGTACCACTGAAGCTTTCTTT.

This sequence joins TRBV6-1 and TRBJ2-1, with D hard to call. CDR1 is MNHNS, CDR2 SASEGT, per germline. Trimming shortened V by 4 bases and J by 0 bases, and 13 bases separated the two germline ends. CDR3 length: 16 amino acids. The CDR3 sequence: CASSGMTPSSYNEQFF. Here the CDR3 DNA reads TGTGCCAGCAGTGGGATGACACCCAGCTCCTACAATGAGCAGTTCTTC.

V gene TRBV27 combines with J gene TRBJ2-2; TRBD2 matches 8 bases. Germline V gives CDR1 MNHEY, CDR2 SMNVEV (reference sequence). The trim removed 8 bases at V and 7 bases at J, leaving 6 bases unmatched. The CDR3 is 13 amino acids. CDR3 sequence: CASGGGGSGELFF. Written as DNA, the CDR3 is TGTGCCAGCGGAGGCGGGGGGAGCGGGGAGCTGTTTTTT.

CDR3 DNA sequence: TGTGCCAGCAGTGAATGGGCAGGGGTCCAAGAGACCCAGTACTTC. Its translation: CASSEWAGVQETQYF. The V call is TRBV2, the J call TRBJ2-5; D perhaps matches TRBD1 (6 bases). The V gene's germline CDR1 is SNHLY and CDR2 FYNNEI. This CDR3 region has 15 residues. Trimming cost V 2 bases and J 1 base, with 11 bases left between them.

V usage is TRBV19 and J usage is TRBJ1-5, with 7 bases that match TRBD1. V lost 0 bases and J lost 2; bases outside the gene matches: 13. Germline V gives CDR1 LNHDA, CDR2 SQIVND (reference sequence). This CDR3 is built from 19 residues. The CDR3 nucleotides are TGTGCCAGTAGTATAGACCCCCGCGACAGGGCGGCTCGCAATCAGCCCCAGCATTTT. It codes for CASSIDPRDRAARNQPQHF.

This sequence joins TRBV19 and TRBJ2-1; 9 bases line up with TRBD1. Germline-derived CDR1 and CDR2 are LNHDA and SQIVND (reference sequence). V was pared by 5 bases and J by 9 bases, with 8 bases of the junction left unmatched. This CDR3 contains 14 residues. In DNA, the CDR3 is TGTGCCAGTAGTGGGGGGACAGGGATCTCTGAGCAGTTCTTC. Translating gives CASSGGTGISEQFF.

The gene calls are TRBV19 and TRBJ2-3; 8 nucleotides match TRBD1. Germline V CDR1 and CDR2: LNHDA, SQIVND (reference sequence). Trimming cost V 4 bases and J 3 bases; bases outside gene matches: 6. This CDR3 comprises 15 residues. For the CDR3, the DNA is TGTGCCAGTAGTACCACAGGGGGATCGACAGATACGCAGTATTTT. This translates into CASSTTGGSTDTQYF. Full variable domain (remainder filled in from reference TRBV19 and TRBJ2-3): DGGITQSPKYLFRKEGQNVTLSCEQNLNHDAMYWYRQDPGQGLRLIYYSQIVNDFQKGDIAEGYSVSREKKESFPLTVTSAQKNPTAFYLCASSTTGGSTDTQYFGPGTRLTVL.

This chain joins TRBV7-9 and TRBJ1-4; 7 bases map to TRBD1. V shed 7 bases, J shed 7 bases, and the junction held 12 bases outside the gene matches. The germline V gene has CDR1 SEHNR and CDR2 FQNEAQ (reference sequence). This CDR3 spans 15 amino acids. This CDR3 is CASTVKRQGLEKLFF. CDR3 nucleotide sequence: TGTGCCAGCACCGTAAAGAGACAGGGACTTGAAAAACTGTTTTTT.

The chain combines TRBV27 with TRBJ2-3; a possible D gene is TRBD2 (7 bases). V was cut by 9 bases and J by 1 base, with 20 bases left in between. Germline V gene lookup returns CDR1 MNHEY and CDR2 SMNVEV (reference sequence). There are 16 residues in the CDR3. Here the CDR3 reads CASRRRRGLGTDTQYF. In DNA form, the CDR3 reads TGTGCCAGTAGAAGGCGGCGGGGGCTTGGCACAGATACGCAGTATTTT.

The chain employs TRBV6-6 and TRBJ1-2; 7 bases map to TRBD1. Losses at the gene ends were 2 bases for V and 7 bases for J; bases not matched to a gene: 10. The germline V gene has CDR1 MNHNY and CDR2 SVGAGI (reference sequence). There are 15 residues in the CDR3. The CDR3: CASSYLGGGSSGYTF. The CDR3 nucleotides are TGTGCCAGCAGTTACCTAGGGGGCGGAAGTTCTGGCTACACCTTC.

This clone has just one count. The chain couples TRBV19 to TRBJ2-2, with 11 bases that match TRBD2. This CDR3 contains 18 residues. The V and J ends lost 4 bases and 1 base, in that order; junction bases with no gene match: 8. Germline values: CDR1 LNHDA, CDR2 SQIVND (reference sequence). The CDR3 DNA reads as TGTGCCAGTAGTACAGCCCCTCTAGCGGGGGGGAACACCGGGGAGCTGTTTTTT. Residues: CASSTAPLAGGNTGELFF.

CDR3 DNA: TGTGCCAGCACCCATGGGGACAGGCAGAATGAAAAACTGTTTTTT. Residues: CASTHGDRQNEKLFF. J is TRBJ1-4 and V is TRBV28; 8 bases align to TRBD1. The germline V gene encodes CDR1 MDHEN and CDR2 SYDVKM. The V and J ends lost 7 bases and 5 bases, in that order; junction bases with no gene match: 9. The CDR3 totals 15 residues. The full variable domain, its missing parts supplied by reference TRBV28 and TRBJ1-4, is DVKVTQSSRYLVKRTGEKVFLECVQDMDHENMFWYRQDPGLGLRLIYFSYDVKMKEKGDIPEGYSVSREKKERFSLILESASTNQTSMYLCASTHGDRQNEKLFFGSGTQLSVL.

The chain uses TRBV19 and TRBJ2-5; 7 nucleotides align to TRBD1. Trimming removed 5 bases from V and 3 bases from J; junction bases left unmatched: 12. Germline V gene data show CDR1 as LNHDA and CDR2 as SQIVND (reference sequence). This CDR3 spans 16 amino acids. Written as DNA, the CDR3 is TGTGCCAGTAGTGTTACTCTCGGGACAGCTAAAGAGACCCAGTACTTC. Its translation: CASSVTLGTAKETQYF. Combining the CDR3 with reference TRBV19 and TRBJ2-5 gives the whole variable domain DGGITQSPKYLFRKEGQNVTLSCEQNLNHDAMYWYRQDPGQGLRLIYYSQIVNDFQKGDIAEGYSVSREKKESFPLTVTSAQKNPTAFYLCASSVTLGTAKETQYFGPGTRLLVL.

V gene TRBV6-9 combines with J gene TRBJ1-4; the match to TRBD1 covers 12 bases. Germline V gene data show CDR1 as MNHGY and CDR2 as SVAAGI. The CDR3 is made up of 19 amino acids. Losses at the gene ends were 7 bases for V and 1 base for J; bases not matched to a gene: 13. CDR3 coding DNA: TGTGCCAGCATCTCGGGACAGGGGGCCCGGGGGGTAACTAATGAAAAACTGTTTTTT. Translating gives CASISGQGARGVTNEKLFF.

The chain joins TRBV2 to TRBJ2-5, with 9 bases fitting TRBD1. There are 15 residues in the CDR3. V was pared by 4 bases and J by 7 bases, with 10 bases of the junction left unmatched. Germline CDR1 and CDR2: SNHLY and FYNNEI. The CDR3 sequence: CASSGIGQGRVTQYF. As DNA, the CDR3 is TGTGCCAGCAGTGGTATCGGACAGGGGCGGGTGACCCAGTACTTC.

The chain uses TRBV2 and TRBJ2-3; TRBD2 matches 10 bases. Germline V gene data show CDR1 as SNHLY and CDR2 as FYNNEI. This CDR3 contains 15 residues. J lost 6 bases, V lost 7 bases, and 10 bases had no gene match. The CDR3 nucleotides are TGTGCCAGCAAGAAGCGGGGGGGAATTAACGATACGCAGTATTTT. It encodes CASKKRGGINDTQYF.